This T cell receptor beta chain derives from a study of blood T cell repertoires in COVID-19. In the study overall: Acute-phase and convalescent COVID-19 samples originated in the United States, Italy and Spain.

CDR1 and CDR2 from the germline V gene are LNHDA and SQIVND (reference sequence). Germline trimming cut 6 bases from V and 3 bases from J; bases unmatched to any gene: 6. CDR3 size: 15 residues. Per the original data handling: From reference gene primer amplification, estimates of nucleated cell counts were derived. Sequenced by immunoSEQ multiplex PCR; TCRdb stores in-frame clones only, minus some. From that table come the V and J calls and clone size; the DNA was used to work out D and trimming. The sample includes approximately 120,000 clones, 65% to 85% of them seen just once. Source material: peripheral blood. The V call is TRBV19, the J call TRBJ1-2; 11 bases map to TRBD1. This clonotype originated in a man aged 30 to 39 with COVID-19, enrolled during active disease. The CDR3 sequence: CASSLTGQGDYGYTF. The CDR3 DNA sequence: TGTGCCAGTAGCCTGACGGGACAGGGGGACTATGGCTACACCTTC.